This T cell receptor (beta chain) was profiled in a study of shared clonotypes between healthy human individuals. This CDR3 region has 14 residues. Trimming stripped 4 bases from V and 7 bases from J, with 16 bases between. From germline, CDR1 is SGHRS and CDR2 YFSETQ. Using immunoSEQ multiplex PCR, the repertoire was profiled, and TCRdb retains in-frame clones only, with some absent. The table shows approximately 1,000,000 clones, with 70% to 80% occurring only once. The TCR sequence derives from a young man in good health. Some clones in this sample may be carry-over from other donors' samples. The chain is built from TRBV5-1 and TRBJ2-3; D perhaps matches TRBD2 (5 bases). Sequencing input: memory CD4+ T cells from PBMCs. Subset reported: CD45RA-negative fraction. CDR3 loop: CASSPDGIRNTQYF. The CDR3 DNA is TGCGCCAGCAGCCCCGACGGGATCAGGAATACGCAGTATTTT.